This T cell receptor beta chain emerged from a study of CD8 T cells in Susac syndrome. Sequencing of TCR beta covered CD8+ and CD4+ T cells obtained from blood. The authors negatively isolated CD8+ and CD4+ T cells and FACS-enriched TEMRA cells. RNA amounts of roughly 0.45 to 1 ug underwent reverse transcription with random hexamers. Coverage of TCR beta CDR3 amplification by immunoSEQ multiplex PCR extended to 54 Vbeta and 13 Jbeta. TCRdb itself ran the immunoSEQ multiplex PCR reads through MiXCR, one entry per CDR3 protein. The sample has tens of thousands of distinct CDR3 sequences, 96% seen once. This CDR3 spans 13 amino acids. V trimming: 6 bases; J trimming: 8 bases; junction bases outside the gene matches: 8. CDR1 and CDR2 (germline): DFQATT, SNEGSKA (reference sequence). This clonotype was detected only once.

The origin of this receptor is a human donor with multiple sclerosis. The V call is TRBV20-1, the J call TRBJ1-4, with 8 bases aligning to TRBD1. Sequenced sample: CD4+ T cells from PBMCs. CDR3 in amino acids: CSASRGREEKLFF. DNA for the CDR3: TGCAGTGCGAGCAGGGGGCGCGAGGAAAAACTGTTTTTT.